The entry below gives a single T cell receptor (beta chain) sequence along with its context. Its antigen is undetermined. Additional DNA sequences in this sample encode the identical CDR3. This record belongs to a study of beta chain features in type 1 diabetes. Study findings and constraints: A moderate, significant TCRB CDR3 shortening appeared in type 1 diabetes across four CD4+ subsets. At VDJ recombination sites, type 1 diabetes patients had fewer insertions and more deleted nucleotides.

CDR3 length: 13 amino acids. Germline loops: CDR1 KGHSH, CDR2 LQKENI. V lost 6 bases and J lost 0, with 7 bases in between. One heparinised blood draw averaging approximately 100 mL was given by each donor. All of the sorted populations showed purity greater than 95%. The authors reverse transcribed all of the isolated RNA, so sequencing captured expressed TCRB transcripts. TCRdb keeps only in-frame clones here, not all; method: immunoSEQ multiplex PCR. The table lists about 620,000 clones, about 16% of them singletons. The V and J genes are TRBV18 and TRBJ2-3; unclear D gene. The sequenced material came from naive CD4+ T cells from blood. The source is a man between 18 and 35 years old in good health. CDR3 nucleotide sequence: TGTGCCAGCTCCCCTCCTAGCACAGATACGCAGTATTTT. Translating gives CASSPPSTDTQYF.